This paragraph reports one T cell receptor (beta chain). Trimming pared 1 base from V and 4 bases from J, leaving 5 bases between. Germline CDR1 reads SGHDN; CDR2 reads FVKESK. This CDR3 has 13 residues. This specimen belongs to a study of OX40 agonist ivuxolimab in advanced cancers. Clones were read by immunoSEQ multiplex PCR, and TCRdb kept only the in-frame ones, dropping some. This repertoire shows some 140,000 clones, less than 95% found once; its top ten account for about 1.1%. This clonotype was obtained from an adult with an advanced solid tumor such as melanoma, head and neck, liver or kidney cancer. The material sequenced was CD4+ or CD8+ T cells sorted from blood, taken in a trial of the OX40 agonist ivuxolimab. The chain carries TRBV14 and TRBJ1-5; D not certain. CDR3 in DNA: TGTGCCAGCAGCCAAGCGACGAATCAGCCCCAGCATTTT. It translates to CASSQATNQPQHF.